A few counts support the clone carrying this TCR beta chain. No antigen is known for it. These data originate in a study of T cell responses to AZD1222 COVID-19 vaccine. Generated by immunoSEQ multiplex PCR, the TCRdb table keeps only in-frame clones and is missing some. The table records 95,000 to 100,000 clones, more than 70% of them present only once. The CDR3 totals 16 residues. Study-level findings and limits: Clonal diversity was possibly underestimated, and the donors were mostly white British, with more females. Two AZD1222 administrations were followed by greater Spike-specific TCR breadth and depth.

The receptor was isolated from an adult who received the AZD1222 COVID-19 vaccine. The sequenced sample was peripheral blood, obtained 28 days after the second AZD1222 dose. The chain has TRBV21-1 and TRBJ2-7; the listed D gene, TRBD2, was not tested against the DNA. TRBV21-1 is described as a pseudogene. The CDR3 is CASSKREVGVRYEQYF. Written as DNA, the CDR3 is TGTGCCAGCTCTAAAAGGGAGGTTGGCGTAAGATACGAGCAGTACTTC.